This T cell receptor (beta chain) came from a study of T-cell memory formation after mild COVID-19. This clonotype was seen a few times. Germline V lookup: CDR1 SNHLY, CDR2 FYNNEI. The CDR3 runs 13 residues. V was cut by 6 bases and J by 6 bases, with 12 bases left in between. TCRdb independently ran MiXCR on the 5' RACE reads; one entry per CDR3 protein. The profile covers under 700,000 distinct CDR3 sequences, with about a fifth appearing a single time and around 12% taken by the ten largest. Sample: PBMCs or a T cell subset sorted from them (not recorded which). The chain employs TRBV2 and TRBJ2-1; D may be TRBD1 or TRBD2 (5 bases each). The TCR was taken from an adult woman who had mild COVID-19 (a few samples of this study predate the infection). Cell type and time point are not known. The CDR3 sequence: CASSGPGLNEQFF. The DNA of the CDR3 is TGTGCCAGCAGCGGCCCGGGGCTCAATGAGCAGTTCTTC.